A single sample is the source of the 21 T cell receptor beta chains below, sequenced in a study of CD8 T cells in ankylosing spondylitis. For these receptors, no antigen is known. The study's findings and limits: A TCR beta motif made of about 8 highly homologous variants seemed typical of ankylosing spondylitis blood.

TCRdb used MiXCR to reprocess the 5' RACE reads, holding one entry per CDR3 protein. In the table there are 200,000 to 250,000 distinct CDR3 sequences, 7.3% of which are singletons. The specimen sequenced was blood, either unsorted or a sorted T cell fraction (not recorded which). These receptors originate from a male donor with ankylosing spondylitis.

Only a few counts were recorded for this clonotype. This chain connects TRBV7-9 to TRBJ1-4, with 7 bases matching TRBD1. This CDR3 has 16 amino acids. Germline V gene data show CDR1 as SEHNR and CDR2 as FQNEAQ (reference sequence). Unmatched junction bases numbered 6, after V lost 3 bases and J lost 2 bases. The CDR3 region is CASSLTGYRTNEKLFF. Here the CDR3 DNA reads TGTGCCAGCAGCTTGACAGGGTACCGGACTAATGAAAAACTGTTTTTT.

This clonotype showed up many times. The chain couples TRBV20-1 to TRBJ2-1; 7 nucleotides align to TRBD2. V shed 1 base, J shed 2 bases, and the junction held 5 bases outside the gene matches. The V gene's germline CDR1 is DFQATT and CDR2 SNEGSKA (reference sequence). The CDR3 covers 15 residues. The CDR3 coding sequence is TGCAGTGCTAGAGGAGCGGGATTGGCCTACAATGAGCAGTTCTTC. Translating it yields CSARGAGLAYNEQFF.

This clonotype was picked up a small number of times. The chain couples TRBV29-1 to TRBJ2-3; tentative D call: TRBD2 (5 bases). Trimming cost V 4 bases and J 0 bases, with 11 bases left between them. Germline V gene lookup returns CDR1 SQVTM and CDR2 ANQGSEA. The CDR3 loop spans 14 amino acids. CDR3: CSVVGGPSTDTQYF. The CDR3 DNA is TGCAGCGTTGTTGGAGGCCCTAGCACAGATACGCAGTATTTT.

This clonotype occurred a few times. This sequence joins TRBV12-3 or TRBV12-4 and TRBJ2-3; TRBD1 aligns across 9 bases. This CDR3 has 15 residues. J lost 6 bases, V lost 7 bases, and 11 bases had no gene match. The CDR3 region has the DNA TGTGCCAGCAAACCCTTGGGGACAGGGTGGGATACGCAGTATTTT. Translated, it gives CASKPLGTGWDTQYF.

The rearrangement joins TRBV28 to TRBJ2-2; D remains ambiguous. Germline CDR1 MDHEN, CDR2 SYDVKM. The V end lost 7 bases, the J end lost 4 bases, and 16 bases lay between the germline ends. The CDR3 extends over 15 amino acids. Here the CDR3 DNA reads TGTGCCAGCAACCCGACTGGTCTAGGCACCGGGGAGCTGTTTTTT. It codes for CASNPTGLGTGELFF.

This clonotype occurred many times. The gene calls are TRBV4-3 and TRBJ2-1; 8 bases map to TRBD1. The V gene end was trimmed by 0 bases and the J gene end by 2 bases; junction bases not matched to a gene: 6. Germline V gene sequence: CDR1 LGHNA, CDR2 YSLEER. The CDR3 is made up of 17 amino acids. The CDR3 protein is CASSQDLETGAYNEQFF. The CDR3 region has the DNA TGCGCCAGCAGCCAAGATCTTGAGACAGGGGCCTACAATGAGCAGTTCTTC.

This clonotype came up many times. The chain joins TRBV7-2 to TRBJ1-1, with D uncertain. Germline lookup yields CDR1 SGHTA and CDR2 FQGNSA. CDR3 length equals 13 residues. V shed 6 bases and J shed 5 bases, with 13 bases lying between them. The CDR3 DNA follows: TGTGCCAGCAGTTCCCTCTTGAGGACTGAAGCTTTCTTT. Translating gives CASSSLLRTEAFF.

This clonotype has more than one count but fewer than ten. The rearrangement joins TRBV27 to TRBJ2-1, with D possibly TRBD2 on 5 matching bases. The germline CDR1 and CDR2 sequences are MNHEY and SMNVEV (reference sequence). This CDR3 region has 15 residues. V shed 6 bases and J shed 0 bases, with 12 bases lying between them. The DNA for the CDR3 is TGTGCCAGCAGGGACTCCCTGAACTCCTACAATGAGCAGTTCTTC. Translation: CASRDSLNSYNEQFF.

This clonotype came up many times. The chain has TRBV20-1 and TRBJ1-1; a possible D gene is TRBD1 (5 bases). Trimming stripped 6 bases from V and 7 bases from J, with 18 bases between. The germline V gene has CDR1 DFQATT and CDR2 SNEGSKA (reference sequence). This CDR3 contains 13 residues. DNA for the CDR3: TGCAGTGCAAAAACTGGGGCAAGCCATGAAGCTTTCTTT. This codes for CSAKTGASHEAFF.

The V call is TRBV7-2, the J call TRBJ2-4, with D tentatively TRBD2 (6 bases). The CDR3 contains 12 residues. Trimming removed 3 bases from V and 9 bases from J, with 9 bases in between. CDR1 is SGHTA, CDR2 FQGNSA, per germline. The CDR3 sequence: CASSLGGSIQYF. The CDR3 coding sequence is TGTGCCAGCAGCTTGGGGGGAAGCATTCAGTACTTC.

V usage is TRBV4-3 and J usage is TRBJ2-7; 7 positions match TRBD1. In germline, CDR1 is LGHNA, CDR2 YSLEER. CDR3 size: 18 residues. Trimming removed 1 base from V and 0 bases from J; junction bases left unmatched: 12. As DNA, the CDR3 is TGCGCCAGCAGCCAAGTAAGTGGGGGACAGTTCCTCTCCTACGAGCAGTACTTC. This gives the protein CASSQVSGGQFLSYEQYF.

This clonotype was counted at least ten times. The V gene is TRBV20-1, the J gene TRBJ1-3; TRBD1 is a possible D gene (5 bases). V was cut by 3 bases and J by 4 bases, with 13 bases left in between. CDR1 DFQATT and CDR2 SNEGSKA come from the germline V gene (reference sequence). This CDR3 is built from 14 residues. The CDR3, as DNA: TGCAGTGCTAGTGTCCCTAAGGGGGGAAACACCATATATTTT. Encoded protein: CSASVPKGGNTIYF.

This clonotype was seen ten or more times. The CDR3 DNA sequence: TGTGCCATCAGTGAGTCGTTCCGGATTCAAGAGACCCAGTACTTC. Translation gives CAISESFRIQETQYF. The chain uses TRBV10-3 and TRBJ2-5, with D hard to call. The CDR3 runs 15 residues. Germline V lookup: CDR1 ENHRY, CDR2 SYGVKD. V was trimmed by 0 bases and J by 2 bases, leaving 10 bases between them.

This clonotype was observed at least ten times. The chain recombines TRBV28 with TRBJ2-3, with D maybe TRBD2 (6 bases). This CDR3 is 16 amino acids long. The germline gives CDR1 MDHEN, CDR2 SYDVKM. Trimming removed 6 bases from V and 1 base from J, with 17 bases in between. CDR3: CASSLGGAGGTDTQYF. Written as DNA, the CDR3 is TGTGCCAGCAGCCTCGGAGGGGCGGGTGGCACAGATACGCAGTATTTT.

This clonotype appeared many times. The gene calls are TRBV12-3 or TRBV12-4 and TRBJ1-2; 11 bases match TRBD1. J gave up 4 bases and V 4 bases, and 5 bases lay outside the gene matches. This CDR3 contains 15 residues. The CDR3 loop reads CASSSGTGGFYGYTF. The CDR3 DNA reads TGTGCCAGCAGTTCCGGGACAGGGGGATTCTATGGCTACACCTTC.

This clonotype was observed many times. The chain joins TRBV9 to TRBJ2-1; 8 nucleotides align to TRBD2. The CDR3 is 15 amino acids. Trimming took 3 bases from V and 5 from J; bases not matched to a gene: 7. Germline CDR1 and CDR2: SGDLS and YYNGEE. The CDR3: CASSAATSADNEQFF. The CDR3 nucleotides read TGTGCCAGCAGCGCGGCGACTAGCGCTGACAATGAGCAGTTCTTC.

This clonotype was recorded a few times. This chain connects TRBV9 to TRBJ2-1; possibly TRBD2 for D (7 bases). Germline CDR1 reads SGDLS; CDR2 reads YYNGEE. V lost 4 bases and J 2 bases, leaving 19 bases between the germline ends. The CDR3 extends over 17 amino acids. CDR3 protein: CASSSSRRGGTYNEQFF. CDR3 nucleotide sequence: TGTGCCAGCAGCTCCTCCCGCAGGGGAGGGACCTACAATGAGCAGTTCTTC.

This clonotype was observed at least ten times. The chain employs TRBV2 and TRBJ2-7, with D possibly TRBD1 on 5 matching bases. Trimming cost V 2 bases and J 2 bases, with 13 bases left between them. The CDR3 totals 15 residues. Germline V gene lookup returns CDR1 SNHLY and CDR2 FYNNEI. CDR3 region: CASSEQRAGPYEQYF. In DNA, the CDR3 is TGTGCCAGCAGTGAACAACGGGCAGGGCCCTACGAGCAGTACTTC.

The sample holds many counts of this clonotype. The chain recombines TRBV5-1 with TRBJ2-5; no clear D. Germline loops: CDR1 SGHRS, CDR2 YFSETQ. The CDR3 contains 14 residues. V gave up 1 base and J gave up 4 bases, with 11 bases separating them. Here the CDR3 reads CASSLTGWRETQYF. The CDR3 DNA reads as TGCGCCAGCAGCTTGACGGGTTGGAGAGAGACCCAGTACTTC. Looking up the rest from reference TRBV5-1 and TRBJ2-5 gives the full variable domain: KAGVTQTPRYLIKTRGQQVTLSCSPISGHRSVSWYQQTPGQGLQFLFEYFSETQRNKGNFPGRFSGRQFSNSRSEMNVSTLELGDSALYLCASSLTGWRETQYFGPGTRLLVL.

This clonotype showed up many times. The chain joins TRBV7-9 to TRBJ1-6, with D possibly matching TRBD1 (5 bases). The CDR3 consists of 12 residues. V lost 2 bases and J lost 16, with 12 bases in between. CDR1 is SEHNR and CDR2 is FQNEAQ in the germline V gene (reference sequence). The CDR3 region is CASSLWTTPLHF. In DNA form, the CDR3 reads TGTGCCAGCAGCTTATGGACAACCCCTCTCCACTTT.

The chain combines TRBV5-1 with TRBJ2-7; D unresolved. CDR3 size: 13 residues. V gave up 0 bases and J gave up 3 bases, with 7 bases separating them. Looked up from germline, CDR1 is SGHRS and CDR2 is YFSETQ. The chain's CDR3 is CASSLVYGYEQYF. The CDR3 DNA sequence: TGCGCCAGCAGCTTGGTTTACGGCTACGAGCAGTACTTC.